The 20 T cell receptor beta chains listed next were all sequenced from one sample in a study of tumor-infiltrating lymphocytes in primary liver carcinoma. TCR beta cDNA was reverse-transcribed from about 550 ng of total RNA. The reaction used a constant-region primer and ProtoScript II reverse transcriptase. Three nested multiplex PCR rounds, a slightly modified ARM-PCR, produced the libraries for TCR beta. TRBV1-TRBV30 forward primers paired with a C-beta reverse primer drove the first two PCR rounds, 10 cycles each. TCRdb reprocessed the multiplex PCR reads with MiXCR, giving one entry per CDR3 protein. The sample includes approximately 330,000 distinct CDR3 sequences, approximately 64% seen only once; the top ten take about 6%. Alongside blood RNA obtained from unsorted whole blood, germline DNA was also extracted. The sequenced sample was peripheral blood. The receptors stem from a man aged 40-50 years with primary liver carcinoma and hepatitis B virus infection.

This clonotype has at least ten counts. The chain is built from TRBV10-2 and TRBJ2-7; the match to TRBD1 covers 9 bases. From germline, CDR1 is WSHSY and CDR2 SAAADI. V lost 10 bases to trimming and J lost 7 bases; unmatched junction nucleotides: 14. The CDR3 is 14 residues long. As DNA, the CDR3 is TGCGCCACCCTCCCCGGGACAGGGATTGGGGAGCAGTACTTC. It is translated as CATLPGTGIGEQYF.

V usage is TRBV29-1 and J usage is TRBJ1-1; 7 nucleotides agree with TRBD1. V lost 8 bases to trimming and J lost 6 bases; unmatched junction nucleotides: 6. This CDR3 comprises 11 residues. The germline V gene has CDR1 SQVTM and CDR2 ANQGSEA. The CDR3 DNA sequence: TGCAGCTCATTAACAGGGGCTGAAGCTTTCTTT. It is translated as CSSLTGAEAFF.

The table lists this clonotype with a few counts. The chain links TRBV10-3 to TRBJ2-7; a possible D gene is TRBD2 (6 bases). V was pared by 0 bases and J by 13 bases, with 16 bases between. CDR1 and CDR2 from the germline V gene are ENHRY and SYGVKD. The length of the CDR3 is 13 residues. In DNA form, the CDR3 reads TGTGCCATCAGTGAGTCCCAGGGACTCAGCCGTTACTTC. This translates into CAISESQGLSRYF.

V and J are TRBV5-1 and TRBJ2-1; 9 bases match TRBD1. The ends lost 10 bases at V and 4 bases at J; junction bases unmatched: 9. Germline assignment: CDR1 SGHRS and CDR2 YFSETQ. This CDR3 has 14 residues. The CDR3: CARRPGQGYNEQFF. In DNA, the CDR3 is TGCGCCCGTAGACCGGGACAGGGTTACAATGAGCAGTTCTTC.

The gene calls are TRBV12-3 or TRBV12-4 and TRBJ2-5; D tentatively fits TRBD1 or TRBD2 (5 bases each). V shed 2 bases and J shed 5 bases, with 9 bases lying between them. This CDR3 is built from 13 residues. The chain's CDR3 is CASSLIEGETQYF. CDR3 nucleotide sequence: TGTGCCAGCAGTTTAATTGAGGGGGAGACCCAGTACTTC.

To note about this clonotype: A much bigger clone sits one base away, suggesting this may be a read error. The V gene is TRBV6-1, the J gene TRBJ1-6, with a weak D call TRBD1 (5 bases). CDR3 length: 15 amino acids. Germline loops: CDR1 MNHNS, CDR2 SASEGT. The CDR3 coding sequence is TGTGCCAACAGTGAAGCGCGAGGGGATAATTCACCCCTCCACTTT. It is translated as CANSEARGDNSPLHF.

This clonotype has a count of ten or more. V usage is TRBV6-6 and J usage is TRBJ2-5; 11 nucleotides agree with TRBD2. Germline CDR1 reads MNHNY; CDR2 reads SVGAGI (reference sequence). With 9 bases clipped from V and 2 bases from J, the junction kept 8 bases outside the gene matches. The CDR3 loop spans 15 amino acids. The CDR3 nucleotides read TGTGCCAGTTACGGGGGACTAGCGGATCAAGAGACCCAGTACTTC. Its protein product is CASYGGLADQETQYF.

This clonotype was counted many times. This chain connects TRBV6-5 to TRBJ2-7; 7 bases agree with TRBD1. CDR3 length: 15 amino acids. Trimming cost V 0 bases and J 4 bases; bases outside gene matches: 6. The V gene's germline CDR1 is MNHEY and CDR2 SVGAGI. The CDR3 reads CASSYSVQGEYEQYF. The CDR3 DNA follows: TGTGCCAGCAGTTACTCGGTTCAGGGGGAATACGAGCAGTACTTC.

About this clonotype: Just one base apart from a much larger clone, this may be a read error. The V and J genes are TRBV4-3 and TRBJ2-1; no clear D. CDR1 is LGHNA, CDR2 YSLEER, per germline. The CDR3 is made up of 14 amino acids. This chain's CDR3 is CASGQGLRNNEQFF. CDR3 DNA: TGCGCCAGCGGCCAAGGTCTCCGGAACAATGAGCAGTTCTTC.

Comments on this clonotype: Being one base from a much bigger clone, this may be a read error. This rearrangement joins TRBV6-5 to TRBJ2-3, with TRBD2 matching 12 bases. The germline V gene has CDR1 MNHEY and CDR2 SVGAGI. V lost 4 bases and J lost 3; bases outside the gene matches: 8. This CDR3 comprises 17 residues. In DNA, the CDR3 is TGTGCCAGCAGTTCCAGACTAGCGGGAGATCAAACAGATACGCAGTATTTT. Translated, it gives CASSSRLAGDQTDTQYF.

This chain links TRBV19 with TRBJ2-7, with 8 nucleotides matching TRBD1. Germline V lookup: CDR1 LNHDA, CDR2 SQIVND (reference sequence). The CDR3 runs to 14 residues. V lost 3 bases and J lost 5; bases outside the gene matches: 6. The CDR3 DNA sequence: TGTGCCAGTAGTATGCCCGACAGGGGCAACGAGCAGTACTTC. Encoded protein: CASSMPDRGNEQYF.

This clonotype was counted between two and nine times. The rearrangement links TRBV28 to TRBJ2-7; D not resolved. The CDR3 spans 11 residues. Trimming left V 4 bases short and J 7 bases short, with 8 bases between. Germline V gene lookup returns CDR1 MDHEN and CDR2 SYDVKM. Here the CDR3 DNA reads TGTGCCAGCAGTTACAGCAGAGAGCAGTACTTC. This codes for CASSYSREQYF.

Turning to this clonotype: Relative to the germline gene, one junction end is altered; a read error may explain this. The rearrangement joins TRBV6-2 or TRBV6-3 to TRBJ2-1, with 7 bases lining up with TRBD2. CDR1 and CDR2 (germline): MNHEY, SVGEGT. The CDR3 runs to 14 residues. CDR3 protein: CASRNGRTYDEQFF. CDR3 nucleotides: TGTGCCAGCAGAAACGGGAGGACCTACGATGAGCAGTTCTTC.

The V gene is TRBV28, the J gene TRBJ2-7, with a weak D call TRBD2 (5 bases). The germline V gene has CDR1 MDHEN and CDR2 SYDVKM. This CDR3 spans 13 amino acids. V shed 8 bases and J shed 5 bases, with 16 bases lying between them. The CDR3 bases are TGTGCCAGCGGAGGTAGGGTGAGGAACGAGCAGTACTTC. This sequence encodes CASGGRVRNEQYF.

The rearrangement joins TRBV11-2 to TRBJ2-5, with D perhaps matching TRBD1 (6 bases). The CDR3 contains 12 residues. V lost 3 bases, J lost 7 bases, and 9 bases lay in between. Germline lookup yields CDR1 SGHAT and CDR2 FQNNGV. The CDR3: CASSLRGGTQYF. The CDR3, as DNA: TGTGCCAGCAGCTTGCGAGGGGGGACCCAGTACTTC.

Concerning this clonotype itself: A much larger clone is a single base away; this may be a read error. The chain's CDR3 is CASSPGQGPNTGNYTF. CDR3 nucleotides: TGTGCCAGCAGCCCGGGACAGGGCCCAAATACGGGGAACTACACCTTC. V is TRBV12-3 or TRBV12-4 and J is TRBJ1-2; TRBD1 matches at 9 bases. The CDR3 has 16 residues. Trimming took 6 bases from V and 10 from J; bases not matched to a gene: 18.

Details on this clonotype: Germline is not matched at one junction end, which may reflect a read error. V gene TRBV4-2 combines with J gene TRBJ1-1, with D hard to call. The CDR3 covers 14 residues. Looked up from germline, CDR1 is LGHNA and CDR2 is YNFKEQ. In DNA form, the CDR3 reads TGTGCCAGCAGACAAGATGGTAGGAACACTGAAGCTTTCTTT. Translating gives CASRQDGRNTEAFF.

This clonotype was detected once. The rearrangement uses TRBV10-2 and TRBJ1-1; 7 bases agree with TRBD1. Per germline, CDR1 WSHSY and CDR2 SAAADI. The length of the CDR3 is 13 residues. With V trimmed by 11 bases and J by 7 bases, 13 bases remained unmatched. The DNA for the CDR3 is TGCGCCGGCCAGGACAGGCCGGACATTGAAGCTTTCTTT. The encoded protein is CAGQDRPDIEAFF.

With respect to this clonotype: A single base separates this from a much larger clone, so it may be a read error. The chain is built from TRBV5-6 and TRBJ1-2; D gene uncertain. This CDR3 has 13 residues. Germline V gene data show CDR1 as SGHDT and CDR2 as YYEEEE. The CDR3 here is CVSREHENYGYTF. DNA for the CDR3: TGTGTCAGTAGAGAACACGAGAACTATGGCTACACCTTC.

The chain links TRBV11-2 to TRBJ2-7; TRBD1 or TRBD2 may be the D gene (5 bases each). This CDR3 contains 14 residues. V shed 10 bases and J shed 9 bases, with 25 bases lying between them. Per the germline V gene, CDR1 is SGHAT and CDR2 is FQNNGV. Written as DNA, the CDR3 is TGTGCCAATTCAGTGGGGAGCCCAATGGGGGTGCAGTACTTC. It is translated as CANSVGSPMGVQYF.